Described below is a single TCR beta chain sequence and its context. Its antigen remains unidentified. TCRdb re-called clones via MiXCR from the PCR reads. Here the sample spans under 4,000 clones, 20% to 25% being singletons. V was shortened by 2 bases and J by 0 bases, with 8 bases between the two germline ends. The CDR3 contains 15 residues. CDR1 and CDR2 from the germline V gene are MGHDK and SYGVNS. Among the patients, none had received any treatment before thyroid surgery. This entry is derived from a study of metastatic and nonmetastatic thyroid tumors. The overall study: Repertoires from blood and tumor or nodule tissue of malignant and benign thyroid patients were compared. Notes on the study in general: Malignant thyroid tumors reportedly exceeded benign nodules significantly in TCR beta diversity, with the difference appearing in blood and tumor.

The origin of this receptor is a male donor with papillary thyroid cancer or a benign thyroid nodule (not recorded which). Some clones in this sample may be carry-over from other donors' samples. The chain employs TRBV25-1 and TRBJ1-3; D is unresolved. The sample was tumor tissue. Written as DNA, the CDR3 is TGTGCCAGCAGTGAACCGGGGAGCTCTGGAAACACCATATATTTT. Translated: CASSEPGSSGNTIYF.